Below are 9 T cell receptor beta chains sequenced from a single sample in a study of post-analysis software for immune sequencing data. Overall study results and limits: TRBV segments more frequent in patients than in controls numbered roughly five and included TRBV5-6, TRBV5-1 and TRBV20-1.

These receptors lack a known antigen. Built from TCR beta cDNA, the libraries had unique molecular identifiers in them. One entry per CDR3 protein, called by TCRdb with MiXCR from the PCR reads. The data contain about 810,000 distinct CDR3 sequences, about 53% of them seen just once; the ten biggest clones take up approximately 4.4%. What was sequenced was blood. Source of these receptors: a girl aged 5-17 years with multiple sclerosis.

The rearrangement uses TRBV29-1 and TRBJ2-1, with 9 bases matching TRBD1. CDR1 is SQVTM and CDR2 is ANQGSEA in the germline V gene. The CDR3 is made up of 13 amino acids. Trimming at V came to 7 bases and at J to 7 bases, leaving 8 bases not matched to a gene. The CDR3 region is CSASGTGKNEQFF. The CDR3 DNA is TGCAGCGCTTCCGGGACAGGGAAGAATGAGCAGTTCTTC.

The V and J genes are TRBV4-2 and TRBJ2-7; 7 nucleotides line up with TRBD2. The CDR3 contains 15 residues. V gave up 0 bases and J gave up 3 bases; unmatched junction bases: 5. In germline, CDR1 is LGHNA, CDR2 YNFKEQ. The chain's CDR3 is CASSQDTAGDYEQYF. The CDR3, as DNA: TGTGCCAGCAGCCAAGATACGGCGGGAGACTACGAGCAGTACTTC.

CDR3 in amino acids: CASSQEEGTHNEQFF. CDR3 in DNA: TGCGCCAGCAGCCAAGAGGAGGGGACCCACAATGAGCAGTTCTTC. The V gene is TRBV4-1, the J gene TRBJ2-1; weak D call: TRBD2 (6 bases). The CDR3 totals 15 residues. Germline V lookup: CDR1 MGHRA, CDR2 YSYEKL. V lost 0 bases to trimming and J lost 5 bases, with 11 bases between them.

This clonotype has just a few counts. The chain uses TRBV4-1 and TRBJ2-7; D is tentatively TRBD1 or TRBD2 (5 bases each). CDR1 MGHRA and CDR2 YSYEKL come from the germline V gene. The CDR3 is 15 residues long. V gave up 4 bases and J gave up 2 bases, with 15 bases separating them. The CDR3 nucleotides read TGCGCCAGCAGCCGGCTCCCCAGGGAGACCTACGAGCAGTACTTC. Protein: CASSRLPRETYEQYF.

The J gene is TRBJ2-5, the V gene TRBV6-5; tentatively, D is TRBD1 (6 bases). This CDR3 comprises 18 residues. The ends were cut back, 0 bases at V and 2 bases at J, with 19 bases in the middle. The germline V gene encodes CDR1 MNHEY and CDR2 SVGAGI. The CDR3, as DNA: TGTGCCAGCAGTTACTCCTCGGATGGTGGGGGCAGGCAAGAGACCCAGTACTTC. This translates into CASSYSSDGGGRQETQYF.

The rearrangement links TRBV20-1 to TRBJ2-4, with D perhaps TRBD1 or TRBD2 (5 bases each). The CDR3 extends over 12 amino acids. CDR1 and CDR2 from the germline V gene are DFQATT and SNEGSKA (reference sequence). V was clipped by 7 bases and J by 3 bases, with 10 bases between them. The DNA for the CDR3 is TGCAGTGGCAGGGACGACAAAAACATTCAGTACTTC. Translated, it gives CSGRDDKNIQYF.

The chain is built from TRBV20-1 and TRBJ2-1; TRBD2 agrees at 7 bases. J gave up 4 bases and V 3 bases, and 3 bases lay outside the gene matches. CDR1 DFQATT and CDR2 SNEGSKA come from the germline V gene (reference sequence). The CDR3 spans 13 residues. CDR3: CSARPSGYNEQFF. The CDR3 nucleotides are TGCAGTGCTAGGCCTAGCGGATACAATGAGCAGTTCTTC.

The chain couples TRBV5-1 to TRBJ2-1, with a possible D match to TRBD2 (6 bases). Per germline, CDR1 SGHRS and CDR2 YFSETQ. V lost 0 bases, J lost 9 bases, and 13 bases lay in between. The CDR3 consists of 14 residues. CDR3 in DNA: TGCGCCAGCAGCTTGGTATTTGTGGGGGGTGAGCAGTTCTTC. This translates into CASSLVFVGGEQFF.

This rearrangement joins TRBV10-3 to TRBJ1-1; D gene unclear. Trimming pared 6 bases from V and 1 base from J, leaving 21 bases between. The CDR3 length is 17 residues. Germline V CDR1 and CDR2: ENHRY, SYGVKD. The CDR3 DNA sequence: TGTGCCATCAGCGAGCCGATCAGCCCACAGCAGAACACTGAAGCTTTCTTT. The encoded protein is CAISEPISPQQNTEAFF.